This T cell receptor (beta chain) was sequenced during a study of tumor-infiltrating lymphocytes in primary liver carcinoma (dated by TCRdb to about 2017). Some background on the complete study: Of the five patients (three men and two women, aged 30 to 69 years), four had hepatocellular carcinoma and one had combined HCC and intrahepatic cholangiocarcinoma. The five patients had tumors of stage T1-T3 N0M0, with maximum diameters ranging from about 4.2 to 11 cm. Samples yielded roughly 3.5 to 7.5 million productive TCRbeta reads; read depth did not differ significantly between tissue types. Across five regions of each liver tumor, along with adjacent normal tissue and blood, the study brought together TCRbeta repertoire sequencing, expression microarrays and whole-exome sequencing. A total of about 35 specimens from 5 patients, comprising approximately 25 tumor regions, 5 adjacent noncancerous liver tissues and 5 peripheral blood samples, were covered by TCRbeta repertoire sequencing. To link TCRbeta repertoire diversity to the local molecular phenotype, the 20 to 30 tumor region samples were profiled with Agilent mRNA microarrays. Reproducibility between technical replicate repertoires was high, with correlation coefficients above 0.95 and mean shared-clone rates approximately 0.91. Results and caveats for the whole study, not just this receptor: The top 250 clones made up a significantly larger repertoire fraction in tumors than in blood (p = 0.039). With just four or five patients in the study, the authors point out that the findings should be validated in a larger study. Only about 7.5-25% of top clones were found in all five regions of a tumor, suggesting spatial heterogeneity of tumor-infiltrating T cells. Because only the TCR beta chain was sequenced and unpaired alpha chains were not captured, true repertoire diversity is likely underestimated. Repertoire overlap was found to be higher between tumor regions (mean approximately 35%) than between tumor-adjacent (approximately 17%) or tumor-blood (around 15%) pairs, consistent with antigen-driven expansion. Since the samples were bulk and unsorted, there was no way to compare CD4+ and CD8+ T cell repertoires.

Via the germline V gene (reference sequence), CDR1 is SGHNT and CDR2 YYREEE. The CDR3 measures 16 amino acids from cysteine to phenylalanine. Kept here is only the CDR3 DNA, which spans 48 bases and is read in frame from base 1. TCRbeta-specific cDNA was reverse-transcribed from 500 to 550 ng total RNA using a constant-region primer and ProtoScript II reverse transcriptase. Three nested multiplex PCR rounds, following a slightly modified ARM-PCR procedure, were used to build the TCRbeta libraries. Multiplex TRBV1-TRBV30 forward primers and a Cbeta reverse primer were used in the first two PCR rounds, each of which was run for approximately 10 cycles. A final 25-cycle PCR with Deep VentR polymerase added sample barcodes and Illumina adapters. Before sequencing, amplicons of 200-500 bp were purified from gel using a QIAquick gel extraction kit. The TCRbeta amplicons were sequenced with 250-bp paired-end reads on an Illumina HiSeq 2500. The study's own analysis went as follows. Reads were quality-trimmed with Trimmomatic v0.33, and paired reads were merged with FLASH v1.2.11 to recover full CDR3 sequences. MiGEC v1.2.1b assigned V, D and J germline segments to the rearranged TCRbeta sequences. VDJtools v1.0.0 computed clonotype statistics and Shannon-Wiener diversity indices. Except for diversity analysis, only the 250 most abundant clonotypes of each sample were used in subsequent analyses to reduce sampling bias. TCRdb reprocessing: public reads trimmed at Q25 with fastp, clones called with MiXCR, in-frame beta chains kept. One record per CDR3 amino acid sequence lists the most common genes and DNA. In this record, the V and J calls reflect TCRdb's handling and not the investigators' own analysis. The sample profile shows some 120,000 distinct CDR3 sequences; around two thirds of them were found once. Of the sample, approximately 9.7% falls within the top ten clones.

Details on this clonotype: Which antigen it targets is not known. This may come from a read error, since a much larger clone is one base off.

Without any cell sorting, total RNA and DNA were extracted together from approximately 20-30 mg of bulk tissue using the AllPrep DNA/RNA mini kit. Between late 2015 and March 2016, a handful of patients in China with histopathologically diagnosed primary liver carcinoma had their tumors surgically resected. Chronic HBV infection was present in the patients, and the patients were treatment-naive at sampling. Five spatially separated regions were sampled from each tumor: the superior, inferior, left-lateral and right-lateral poles, plus the tumor centre. More than 80% viable tumor cells were found by histology in every tumor sample. Each fresh piece of tumor and adjacent tissue was cut in two, with one half stored in RNAlater at -80 degrees C and the other half sent for histology.

The material sequenced was liver tumor tissue from sampling region 1. The cell subset or site label here, explained by the study, means: tumor region T1, superior pole. The V gene is TRBV5-4 and the J gene is TRBJ1-1, and possibly TRBD1, on 5 matching bases. The TCR comes from a woman aged 55-70 years with primary liver carcinoma and hepatitis B virus infection. The nucleotide sequence is TGTGCCAGCAGCTGGGGCGTTAAAGGGCAGAACACTGAAACTTTCTTT. Its coded protein is CASSWGVKGQNTETFF.